Only a few counts were recorded for the clone carrying this T cell receptor (beta chain). Its antigen is not known. This sample stems from a study of immune cell composition in non-small cell lung cancer. The method was immunoSEQ multiplex PCR; TCRdb's version includes in-frame clones alone and lacks a portion of them. This table has approximately 7,000 clones, less than 75% appearing once. Overall study results and limits: Lung adenocarcinomas had lower top 10 clone scores and clonality than squamous tumours. Tumour TCR-beta clonality showed no significant link to smoking pack-years.

CDR1 and CDR2 (germline): SNHLY, FYNNEI. The CDR3 is 16 residues long. Deletions cut 6 bases from V and 4 bases from J, with 16 bases between. The chain employs TRBV2 and TRBJ1-6; possible D gene TRBD1, 5 bases. The TCR originated in a human donor with non-small cell lung cancer. Sequenced material: lung tumor tissue. The DNA of the CDR3 is TGTGCCAGCAGCGAGAAGACCCGGGGGTATAATTCACCCCTCCACTTT. Protein sequence: CASSEKTRGYNSPLHF.